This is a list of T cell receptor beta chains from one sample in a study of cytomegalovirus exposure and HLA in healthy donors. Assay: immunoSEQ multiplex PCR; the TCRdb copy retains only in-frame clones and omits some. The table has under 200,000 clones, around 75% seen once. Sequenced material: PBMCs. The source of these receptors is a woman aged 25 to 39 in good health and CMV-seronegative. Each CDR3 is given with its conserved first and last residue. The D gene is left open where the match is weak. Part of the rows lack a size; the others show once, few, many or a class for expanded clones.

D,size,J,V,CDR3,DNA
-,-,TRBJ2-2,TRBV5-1,CASSSTTGELFF,TGCGCCAGCAGCTCTACCACCGGGGAGCTGTTTTTT
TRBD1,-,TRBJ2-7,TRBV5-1,CASSLEGTGWRRYF,TGCGCCAGCAGCTTGGAGGGGACAGGGTGGCGGCGGTACTTC
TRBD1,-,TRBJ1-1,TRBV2,CASRQGLNTEAFF,TGTGCCAGCAGACAGGGGTTGAACACTGAAGCTTTCTTT
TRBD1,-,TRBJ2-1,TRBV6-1,CASSESTGGAYNEQFF,TGTGCCAGCAGTGAATCGACAGGGGGCGCCTACAATGAGCAGTTCTTC
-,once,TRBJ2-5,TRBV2,CASSDPVETQYF,TGTGCCAGCAGTGACCCGGTTGAGACCCAGTACTTC
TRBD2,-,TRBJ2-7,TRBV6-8,CASSSSRSGRPSYEQYF,TGTGCCAGCAGTTCCTCCCGTAGCGGGAGGCCGTCCTACGAGCAGTACTTC
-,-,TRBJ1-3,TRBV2,CASSGHSRQAPSSGNTIYF,TGTGCCAGCAGTGGCCACTCCAGACAGGCCCCCAGCTCTGGAAACACCATATATTTT
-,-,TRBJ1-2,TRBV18,CASSPPSITYGYTF,TGTGCCAGCTCACCCCCCTCGATTACTTATGGCTACACCTTC
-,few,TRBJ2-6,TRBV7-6,CASSSDNSGANVLTF,TGTGCCAGCAGCTCTGACAACTCTGGGGCCAACGTCCTGACTTTC
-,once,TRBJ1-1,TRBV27,CASSYSYMNTEAFF,TGTGCCAGCAGTTATTCATACATGAACACTGAAGCTTTCTTT
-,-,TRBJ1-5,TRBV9,CASSVVEQDSNQPQHF,TGTGCCAGCAGCGTAGTTGAACAGGATAGCAATCAGCCCCAGCATTTT
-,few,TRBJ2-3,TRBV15,CATTPGTKSRTDTQYF,TGTGCCACCACGCCCGGGACAAAGAGCCGCACAGATACGCAGTATTTT
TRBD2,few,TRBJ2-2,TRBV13,CASSPLGRERTGELFF,TGTGCCAGCAGCCCGTTGGGGCGGGAGAGAACCGGGGAGCTGTTTTTT